The rows below give T cell receptor beta chains drawn from one sample of a study of a mutant IDH1 vaccine in newly diagnosed glioma. Measured with immunoSEQ multiplex PCR; TCRdb has only the in-frame clones, and not every one. Among 65,000 to 85,000 clones listed, approximately 86% were seen once. Their cognate antigens are unknown. The source was PBMCs, collected from a glioma patient whose treatment included an IDH1 peptide vaccine. These receptor sequences come from a man aged 30-40 years with glioma. The CDR3 runs from the conserved cysteine through the conserved F or W. Fields, in order: J gene, V gene, clone size, D gene, CDR3 DNA, CDR3 protein. The D gene is left open where the match is weak. Not every row has a clone size; where given, it reads once, few, many or a size class.

>TRBJ1-2|TRBV5-1|many|-
TGCGCCAGCAGCTTGGAGACGGGGGCTTGGGATGGCTACACCTTC
CASSLETGAWDGYTF
>TRBJ1-5|TRBV28|few|TRBD1
TGTGCCAGCAGTAGTACAGGGGGGAGGGATCAGCCCCAGCATTTT
CASSSTGGRDQPQHF
>TRBJ1-1|TRBV6-1|-|-
TGTGCCAGCAGTGAAGCTTGGGGGACACCTGTCAACACTGAAGCTTTCTTT
CASSEAWGTPVNTEAFF
>TRBJ1-2|TRBV30|-|-
TGTGCCTGGACTAAGGGACCGCTCTATGGCTACACCTTC
CAWTKGPLYGYTF
>TRBJ2-5|TRBV9|-|TRBD2
TGTGCCAGCAGCGTAGGGTCTGGACGGGAGGGCCGGGAGACCCAGTACTTC
CASSVGSGREGRETQYF
>TRBJ1-1|TRBV28|few|-
TGTGCCAGCAGTTATCAGGACGGCTACACTGAAGCTTTCTTT
CASSYQDGYTEAFF
>TRBJ2-7|TRBV7-6|-|-
TGTGCCAGCAGCTTAGACAGGGATAACTACGAGCAGTACTTC
CASSLDRDNYEQYF
>TRBJ2-7|TRBV4-1|-|TRBD2
TGCGCCAGCAGAAACACACTAGCGGTGTCCCACGAGCAGTACTTC
CASRNTLAVSHEQYF
>TRBJ2-7|TRBV7-9|-|-
TGTGCCAGCAGCAGGAGGGACTTTCCCTACGAGCAGTACTTC
CASSRRDFPYEQYF
>TRBJ1-2|TRBV6-1|once|TRBD1
TGTGCCAGCAGCGACAGGGCCCTTAACTATGGCTACACCTTC
CASSDRALNYGYTF
>TRBJ1-3|TRBV4-1|-|-
TGCGCCAGCAGCCAAGACCCCGGCCTCACGGGGCCTGGAAACACCATATATTTT
CASSQDPGLTGPGNTIYF
>TRBJ2-7|TRBV7-9|-|-
TGTGCCAGCAGCGAGACTCGGACTATCTCCTACGAGCAGTACTTC
CASSETRTISYEQYF
>TRBJ2-5|TRBV5-4|-|-
TGTGCCAGCAGCTTGGGGGGGCAGGGAGGAGAGACCCAGTACTTC
CASSLGGQGGETQYF
>TRBJ2-1|TRBV7-2|-|-
TGTGCCAGCAGCTTATTGGACCCCCTAGGCGGACCCTACAATGAGCAGTTCTTC
CASSLLDPLGGPYNEQFF
>TRBJ1-2|TRBV15|-|-
TGTGCCACCAGCAGAGATACGACAGGCTATGGCTACACCTTC
CATSRDTTGYGYTF
>TRBJ1-2|TRBV7-2|-|TRBD1
TGTGCCAGCAGGGACAGGGGGTTTTGGACCTTC
CASRDRGFWTF
>TRBJ1-1|TRBV5-6|-|TRBD1
TGTGCCAGCAGCTTGGTACAGGGGGAAGCTTTCTTT
CASSLVQGEAFF
>TRBJ1-2|TRBV9|once|-
TGTGCCAGCAGCGCTCGTTACAGGGATGGCTACACCTTC
CASSARYRDGYTF
>TRBJ1-1|TRBV18|-|TRBD1
TGTGCCAGCTCACCAGAGACAGGGGGCGGAGGGACTGAAGCTTTCTTT
CASSPETGGGGTEAFF
>TRBJ2-1|TRBV11-2|-|TRBD2
TGTGCCAGCAGCTTAGACACTAGCGGTGCCTACAATGAGCAGTTCTTC
CASSLDTSGAYNEQFF
>TRBJ2-2|TRBV5-1|-|TRBD2
TGCGCCAGCAGCTTGGTGCCTAGCGGGGGTTACACCGGGGAGCTGTTTTTT
CASSLVPSGGYTGELFF
>TRBJ2-1|TRBV19|-|TRBD2
TGTGCCAGTAGTATGGCGGGACTAGCCTACAATGAGCAGTTCTTC
CASSMAGLAYNEQFF
>TRBJ1-2|TRBV5-4|-|TRBD1
TGTGCCAGCAGCTTACCTGACAGGGTGAACTATGGCTACACCTTC
CASSLPDRVNYGYTF
>TRBJ1-2|TRBV27|-|TRBD1
TGTGCCAGCAGTCCAAGACAGGGGACGGTGGGCTACACCTTC
CASSPRQGTVGYTF
>TRBJ2-7|TRBV5-1|-|-
TGCGCCAGCACCAGTTTGACCAGCTACGAGCAGTACTTC
CASTSLTSYEQYF
>TRBJ1-1|TRBV6-1|few|-
TGTGCCAGCACACTCGACAGGAACACTGAAGCTTTCTTT
CASTLDRNTEAFF
>TRBJ1-2|TRBV9|-|-
TGTGCCAGCAGCGTAGGTAGCGGTGGCTACACCTTC
CASSVGSGGYTF
>TRBJ2-1|TRBV4-3|-|-
TGCGCCAGCAGCCCCTTCTCGGGACTGGGGCAGTTCTTC
CASSPFSGLGQFF
>TRBJ2-7|TRBV6-6|-|-
TGTGCCAGCAGCGGGGTTTACTCCTACGAGCAGTACTTC
CASSGVYSYEQYF
>TRBJ1-1|TRBV11-1|-|TRBD1
TGTGCCAGCAGCTTAGAAAGGGGGCTGAACACTGAAGCTTTCTTT
CASSLERGLNTEAFF
>TRBJ1-2|TRBV29-1|few|TRBD1
TGCAGCGTAGCGCAAGGACAGGACCCGGGGTATGGCTACACCTTC
CSVAQGQDPGYGYTF